The next 3 T cell receptor beta chains were all read from a single sample in a study of T cell responses to AZD1222 COVID-19 vaccine (dated by TCRdb to 2020 to 2022). What the time point label conveys for this sample: baseline before first vaccination. Reading the label with the study, this specimen's treatment or condition is: meningococcal conjugate vaccine given as trial control. Libraries were prepared through the immunoSEQ multiplex PCR assay. The table was pulled from immuneACCESS by TCRdb, which kept in-frame rearrangements only. Such tables lose some clones; where checked, under half of the loss comes from unresolved V genes, and the rest has no known cause. This sample lists some 90,000 clones; about 90% were detected once. Roughly 5.6% of the sample lies in the top ten. The sequences come from peripheral blood, collected on day 0 of MenACWY control vaccination. These receptors originate from an adult in good health.

The chain couples TRBV4-3 to TRBJ2-3, with 8 bases fitting TRBD1. The CDR3 has 17 amino acids. Germline CDR1 reads LGHNA; CDR2 reads YSLEER. V lost 0 bases, J lost 3 bases, and 8 bases stayed unmatched. The CDR3, as DNA: TGCGCCAGCAGCCAAGAGTCTAGGACAGGGTTTACAGATACGCAGTATTTT. This gives the protein CASSQESRTGFTDTQYF.

The chain uses TRBV6-1 and TRBJ1-1, with D maybe TRBD1 (5 bases). The CDR3 spans 14 residues. The germline V and J ends were trimmed by 3 bases and 6 bases, with 14 bases remaining between them. The germline CDR1 and CDR2 sequences are MNHNS and SASEGT. CDR3: CASSEGPPKAEAFF. CDR3 coding DNA: TGTGCCAGCAGTGAGGGACCGCCCAAGGCTGAAGCTTTCTTT.

This chain uses TRBV6-5 with TRBJ2-5, with 8 nucleotides matching TRBD2. With V trimmed by 6 bases and J by 5 bases, 8 bases remained unmatched. From germline, CDR1 is MNHEY and CDR2 SVGAGI. This CDR3 comprises 14 residues. The CDR3 DNA reads as TGTGCCAGCAGCCCCCGGGGGGGCCTTGAGACCCAGTACTTC. Translation gives CASSPRGGLETQYF.